This is a list of T cell receptor beta chains from one sample in a study of neurological immune-mediated disorders. TCRdb used MiXCR to reprocess the 5' RACE reads, holding one entry per CDR3 protein. The data show about 74,000 distinct CDR3 sequences, with roughly 5% seen just once and 7.4% held by the top ten. Specimen: PBMCs. The receptors originated from a man aged 18 to 30 with multiple sclerosis. Both conserved end residues are trimmed from each CDR3. The D gene is left open where the match is weak.

V gene | D gene | CDR3 protein
TRBV12-3/TRBV12-4 | . | ASSPGAVTDTQY
TRBV7-2 | TRBD1 | ASSLVAGQGARPQN
TRBV24-1 | TRBD1 | ATSDPTGLTDTQY
TRBV20-1 | . | SARVDRYEQY
TRBV29-1 | . | SVAGLMNTEAF
TRBV20-1 | TRBD2 | SPGLAGSTDTQY
TRBV7-8 | TRBD1 | ASSSQGAGEKLF
TRBV5-1 | TRBD2 | ASSPVAGGYNEQF
TRBV20-1 | TRBD1 | SAFPQGGFGGYT
TRBV7-2 | TRBD2 | ASSRSSGDSYEQY
TRBV12-3/TRBV12-4 | . | ASSPNRAINQPQH
TRBV20-1 | . | SAFRAGEGYT
TRBV4-2 | . | ASSRDGVPSYGYT
TRBV20-1 | TRBD1 | SARAQGQGLYGYT
TRBV29-1 | . | SATAREEQY
TRBV6-6 | . | ASSYSKAGDTGELF
TRBV5-6 | TRBD1 | ASSLLGQGKAAYEQY
TRBV18 | . | ASSPTGKANYGYT
TRBV5-6 | . | ASSWEPGRRGWAKNIQY
TRBV10-3 | TRBD2 | ATRVAGGPGETQY
TRBV5-5 | TRBD2 | ASSLAPLAGVGGELF
TRBV27 | . | ASSTYNEQF
TRBV7-9 | TRBD1 | ASGPGQGETQY
TRBV12-3/TRBV12-4 | . | ASSLGVQETQY
TRBV20-1 | . | SASRLGAGGRKTGELF
TRBV5-5 | . | ASRVTPGVDNSPLN
TRBV9 | . | ASSVDTWNTEAF
TRBV20-1 | TRBD2 | SADPGLAGASTDTQY
TRBV7-9 | TRBD1 | ASSLSGTDNQPQH
TRBV7-2 | . | ASSKGGGQSTDTQY
TRBV6-5 | TRBD2 | ASRNSGRRSYEQY
TRBV2 | . | ASTARPQSEQF
TRBV20-1 | . | SARDSHLSEQF
TRBV5-1 | . | ASSPGLNVETQY
TRBV7-8 | . | ASRDTGLQETQY
TRBV7-2 | . | ASSSRDLRTDTQY
TRBV24-1 | . | ATSGGGPQNQPQH
TRBV20-1 | . | SASDSRRPDTQY
TRBV9 | TRBD2 | ASSLADNEQF
TRBV29-1 | . | SVRQSSYEQY
TRBV7-3 | . | ASSLKGRPNGYT
TRBV6-6 | . | ASRNRAVGNTIY
TRBV12-3/TRBV12-4 | . | ASSLGAWEF
TRBV28 | . | ASSLEQFNQPQH
TRBV21-1 | . | ASSQRANLGTGGSYEQY
TRBV7-6 | . | ASSSYSGNTIY
TRBV29-1 | . | SVERQGQAF
TRBV7-9 | TRBD1 | ASSLSGGQWAF
TRBV5-1 | TRBD2 | ASSLDGTSGVNVKQY
TRBV20-1 | . | SASPAGESTEAF